This TCR beta chain was sequenced for a study of T cells in Graves' hyperthyroidism and ophthalmopathy. The V segment lost 4 bases and the J segment 8 bases; nucleotides outside the gene matches: 10. Germline values: CDR1 SNHLY, CDR2 FYNNEI. The length of the CDR3 is 14 residues. Authors of the study amplified TCR beta CDR3 regions from RNA transcripts. In the first-round RT-PCR of the TCR CDR3, the HTBI primer set was used. TCRdb reprocessed the multiplex PCR reads with MiXCR, giving one entry per CDR3 protein. The sample shows around 660,000 distinct CDR3 sequences, approximately 42% of them seen only once. This clonotype was counted a few times.

The source of this sequence is an adult man with Graves' disease, either hyperthyroidism or ophthalmopathy (not recorded which). V gene TRBV2 combines with J gene TRBJ1-2; the match to TRBD1 covers 7 bases. The sequenced sample consisted of peripheral blood or thyroid tissue (not recorded which). CDR3 in amino acids: CASSVTGQARGYTF. The CDR3 coding sequence is TGTGCCAGCAGTGTGACTGGACAGGCCCGGGGCTACACCTTC.